This is a list of T cell receptor beta chains from one sample in a study of OX40 agonist ivuxolimab in advanced cancers. Sequencing was performed with immunoSEQ multiplex PCR; in TCRdb, only in-frame clones are kept and a portion is missing. This repertoire shows 73,000 or so clones, about 94% found once; its top ten account for 0.44%. The specimen comprised CD4+ or CD8+ T cells sorted from blood, sampled in a trial of the OX40 agonist ivuxolimab. These receptors were collected from an adult with an advanced solid tumor such as melanoma, head and neck, liver or kidney cancer. Both conserved end residues are part of each CDR3. A D gene is named only where the DNA matches it firmly. Clone size is stated in some rows and not others, as once, few, many or a class when expanded.

d_gene: TRBD1
abundance: -
v_gene: TRBV7-2
j_gene: TRBJ2-4
CDR3aa: CASSASGTGVNIQYF
CDR3nt: TGTGCCAGCAGCGCATCCGGGACAGGGGTGAACATTCAGTACTTC

d_gene: -
abundance: -
v_gene: TRBV9
j_gene: TRBJ2-1
CDR3aa: CASSVQGSYNEQFF
CDR3nt: TGTGCCAGCAGCGTCCAGGGATCCTACAATGAGCAGTTCTTC

d_gene: TRBD2
abundance: once
v_gene: TRBV10-3
j_gene: TRBJ2-2
CDR3aa: CAISEGSGTSGAYTGELFF
CDR3nt: TGTGCCATCAGTGAGGGTTCCGGGACTAGCGGAGCTTACACCGGGGAGCTGTTTTTT

d_gene: TRBD2
abundance: once
v_gene: TRBV9
j_gene: TRBJ2-2
CDR3aa: CASSVWGGSTGELFF
CDR3nt: TGTGCCAGCAGTGTTTGGGGAGGGAGTACCGGGGAGCTGTTTTTT

d_gene: -
abundance: -
v_gene: TRBV5-1
j_gene: TRBJ1-1
CDR3aa: CASSFLSGWDTEAFF
CDR3nt: TGCGCCAGCAGCTTTCTATCAGGGTGGGATACTGAAGCTTTCTTT

d_gene: -
abundance: -
v_gene: TRBV7-2
j_gene: TRBJ2-3
CDR3aa: CASSLGSRAAADTQYF
CDR3nt: TGTGCCAGCAGCTTAGGATCCCGAGCGGCGGCAGATACGCAGTATTTT

d_gene: -
abundance: -
v_gene: TRBV2
j_gene: TRBJ2-7
CDR3aa: CASSVPPGGSYEQYF
CDR3nt: TGTGCCAGCAGTGTCCCCCCTGGGGGGAGCTACGAGCAGTACTTC

d_gene: -
abundance: few
v_gene: TRBV6-1
j_gene: TRBJ1-5
CDR3aa: CASSEVGRQPQHF
CDR3nt: TGTGCCAGCAGTGAAGTGGGGCGTCAGCCCCAGCATTTT

d_gene: TRBD1
abundance: -
v_gene: TRBV6-5
j_gene: TRBJ1-3
CDR3aa: CASSRRGPSGNTIYF
CDR3nt: TGTGCCAGCAGTCGCAGGGGGCCCTCTGGAAACACCATATATTTT

d_gene: TRBD2
abundance: -
v_gene: TRBV10-2
j_gene: TRBJ2-3
CDR3aa: CASRQGTSGDGGAQYF
CDR3nt: TGCGCCAGCAGGCAAGGGACTAGCGGGGACGGTGGGGCGCAGTATTTT

d_gene: -
abundance: -
v_gene: TRBV9
j_gene: TRBJ2-7
CDR3aa: CASSVGGGASLPYEQYF
CDR3nt: TGTGCCAGCAGCGTAGGCGGTGGGGCTAGCCTCCCCTACGAGCAGTACTTC

d_gene: TRBD1
abundance: -
v_gene: TRBV11-2
j_gene: TRBJ2-7
CDR3aa: CASSVTGTGGSEQYF
CDR3nt: TGTGCCAGCAGCGTGACCGGGACAGGGGGGTCTGAGCAGTACTTC

d_gene: -
abundance: once
v_gene: TRBV2
j_gene: TRBJ2-7
CDR3aa: CASIKDGPRSTSSTSYF
CDR3nt: -

d_gene: TRBD1
abundance: -
v_gene: TRBV6-6
j_gene: TRBJ1-1
CDR3aa: CASSARTGVNTEAFF
CDR3nt: TGTGCCAGCAGTGCCCGGACAGGGGTGAACACTGAAGCTTTCTTT

d_gene: TRBD2
abundance: -
v_gene: TRBV7-8
j_gene: TRBJ2-7
CDR3aa: CASSSLAGAGDEQYF
CDR3nt: TGTGCCAGCAGCTCCTTAGCGGGAGCCGGGGACGAGCAGTACTTC

d_gene: TRBD1
abundance: -
v_gene: TRBV10-3
j_gene: TRBJ1-4
CDR3aa: CAISPGQGNEKLFF
CDR3nt: TGTGCCATCAGTCCGGGACAGGGTAATGAAAAACTGTTTTTT

d_gene: -
abundance: -
v_gene: TRBV6-4
j_gene: TRBJ1-3
CDR3aa: CASSEDFSGNTIYF
CDR3nt: TGTGCCAGCAGTGAGGACTTCTCTGGAAACACCATATATTTT

d_gene: -
abundance: once
v_gene: TRBV7-9
j_gene: TRBJ1-1
CDR3aa: CASSKNAGGAIGTEAFF
CDR3nt: TGTGCCAGCAGCAAAAACGCGGGGGGCGCGATAGGGACTGAAGCTTTCTTT

d_gene: -
abundance: -
v_gene: TRBV7-8
j_gene: TRBJ2-4
CDR3aa: CASSFGTPLAKNIQYF
CDR3nt: TGTGCCAGCAGCTTTGGGACGCCTCTAGCCAAAAACATTCAGTACTTC

d_gene: -
abundance: -
v_gene: TRBV11-2
j_gene: TRBJ1-5
CDR3aa: CASSADSNQPQHF
CDR3nt: TGTGCCAGCAGCGCTGATAGCAATCAGCCCCAGCATTTT

d_gene: TRBD1
abundance: -
v_gene: TRBV5-1
j_gene: TRBJ1-3
CDR3aa: CASSDSTGNPGNTIYF
CDR3nt: TGCGCCAGCAGTGACTCGACAGGGAACCCTGGAAACACCATATATTTT

d_gene: -
abundance: -
v_gene: TRBV28
j_gene: TRBJ2-7
CDR3aa: CASSQDSPYEQYF
CDR3nt: TGTGCCAGCAGTCAGGACAGTCCCTACGAGCAGTACTTC

d_gene: -
abundance: -
v_gene: TRBV30
j_gene: TRBJ2-2
CDR3aa: CAWKGQALVGELFF
CDR3nt: TGTGCCTGGAAGGGCCAGGCTCTTGTCGGGGAGCTGTTTTTT

d_gene: -
abundance: -
v_gene: TRBV7-2
j_gene: TRBJ1-5
CDR3aa: CASSIGDGSKPQHF
CDR3nt: TGTGCCAGCAGCATTGGGGACGGTTCAAAGCCCCAGCATTTT

d_gene: TRBD1
abundance: -
v_gene: TRBV18
j_gene: TRBJ1-1
CDR3aa: CASSSTGLETEAFF
CDR3nt: TGTGCCAGCTCATCGACAGGGTTGGAGACTGAAGCTTTCTTT

d_gene: TRBD2
abundance: -
v_gene: TRBV2
j_gene: TRBJ2-2
CDR3aa: CASSASGSRVGELFF
CDR3nt: TGTGCCAGCAGTGCTAGCGGGAGTAGGGTCGGGGAGCTGTTTTTT

d_gene: -
abundance: -
v_gene: TRBV10-3
j_gene: TRBJ2-7
CDR3aa: CAISDPSLTPFYEQYF
CDR3nt: TGTGCCATCAGTGACCCCTCCCTAACCCCCTTCTACGAGCAGTACTTC

d_gene: TRBD2
abundance: -
v_gene: TRBV5-6
j_gene: TRBJ2-1
CDR3aa: CASSPPGLVSGEQFF
CDR3nt: TGTGCCAGCAGCCCGCCGGGACTAGTGAGTGGTGAGCAGTTCTTC

d_gene: TRBD2
abundance: -
v_gene: TRBV30
j_gene: TRBJ2-5
CDR3aa: CAWSVPGLAGGRETQYF
CDR3nt: TGTGCCTGGAGTGTACCAGGGCTAGCGGGAGGGCGGGAGACCCAGTACTTC

d_gene: TRBD1
abundance: -
v_gene: TRBV19
j_gene: TRBJ2-1
CDR3aa: CASSMGKGARGTNEQFF
CDR3nt: TGTGCCAGTAGTATGGGAAAGGGGGCCAGGGGGACCAATGAGCAGTTCTTC

d_gene: -
abundance: medium-sized
v_gene: TRBV19
j_gene: TRBJ1-2
CDR3aa: CASSMSGHPNSYGYTF
CDR3nt: TGTGCCAGTAGTATGTCGGGACACCCGAACTCGTATGGCTACACCTTC

d_gene: -
abundance: -
v_gene: TRBV29-1
j_gene: TRBJ2-5
CDR3aa: CSAERGFETQYF
CDR3nt: TGCAGCGCCGAACGCGGGTTTGAGACCCAGTACTTC

d_gene: TRBD2
abundance: -
v_gene: TRBV14
j_gene: TRBJ2-7
CDR3aa: CASSPPGGSYEQYF
CDR3nt: TGTGCCAGCAGCCCCCCCGGGGGGTCGTACGAGCAGTACTTC

d_gene: -
abundance: -
v_gene: TRBV7-2
j_gene: TRBJ1-4
CDR3aa: CASSQTGDRFEKLFF
CDR3nt: TGTGCCAGCAGCCAAACGGGAGACAGGTTCGAAAAACTGTTTTTT

d_gene: -
abundance: -
v_gene: TRBV14
j_gene: TRBJ1-6
CDR3aa: CASSQDRGGLSPLHF
CDR3nt: TGTGCCAGCAGCCAAGATCGGGGTGGGCTTTCACCCCTCCACTTT

d_gene: -
abundance: -
v_gene: TRBV5-1
j_gene: TRBJ2-7
CDR3aa: CASSLEYHRGSYEQYF
CDR3nt: TGCGCCAGCAGCTTGGAGTACCATCGGGGCTCCTACGAGCAGTACTTC

d_gene: -
abundance: -
v_gene: TRBV4-1
j_gene: TRBJ1-1
CDR3aa: CASSQEKQGGNTEAFF
CDR3nt: TGCGCCAGCAGCCAAGAAAAACAGGGCGGGAACACTGAAGCTTTCTTT

d_gene: -
abundance: -
v_gene: TRBV29-1
j_gene: TRBJ1-1
CDR3aa: CSVAQTAPNTEAFF
CDR3nt: TGCAGCGTTGCCCAGACGGCTCCGAACACTGAAGCTTTCTTT

d_gene: -
abundance: -
v_gene: TRBV7-2
j_gene: TRBJ2-1
CDR3aa: CASSLLSSYNEQFF
CDR3nt: TGTGCCAGCAGCTTGCTGTCCTCCTACAATGAGCAGTTCTTC

d_gene: TRBD1
abundance: -
v_gene: TRBV5-1
j_gene: TRBJ2-5
CDR3aa: CASSPGTGQETQYF
CDR3nt: TGCGCCAGCAGCCCCGGGACAGGTCAAGAGACCCAGTACTTC

d_gene: -
abundance: -
v_gene: TRBV19
j_gene: TRBJ1-2
CDR3aa: CASRLQVPGGYYGYTF
CDR3nt: TGTGCCAGTAGGCTCCAGGTCCCGGGGGGTTACTATGGCTACACCTTC

d_gene: TRBD1
abundance: -
v_gene: TRBV27
j_gene: TRBJ1-3
CDR3aa: CASRPNLRGPGNTIYF
CDR3nt: TGTGCCAGCAGACCGAACCTGAGGGGGCCTGGAAACACCATATATTTT

d_gene: -
abundance: -
v_gene: TRBV5-1
j_gene: TRBJ1-5
CDR3aa: CASSLEVNQPQHF
CDR3nt: TGCGCCAGCAGCTTGGAGGTCAATCAGCCCCAGCATTTT

d_gene: TRBD2
abundance: -
v_gene: TRBV5-1
j_gene: TRBJ2-1
CDR3aa: CASSGTSGESNEQFF
CDR3nt: TGCGCCAGCAGCGGGACTAGCGGCGAGTCAAATGAGCAGTTCTTC

d_gene: -
abundance: -
v_gene: TRBV11-2
j_gene: TRBJ2-3
CDR3aa: CASSPGDLTDTQYF
CDR3nt: TGTGCCAGCAGCCCTGGGGACCTCACAGATACGCAGTATTTT

d_gene: TRBD1
abundance: -
v_gene: TRBV30
j_gene: TRBJ1-1
CDR3aa: CAWGTGGIPGHTEAFF
CDR3nt: TGTGCCTGGGGGACAGGGGGAATCCCCGGCCACACTGAAGCTTTCTTT

d_gene: TRBD1
abundance: -
v_gene: TRBV20-1
j_gene: TRBJ1-2
CDR3aa: CSTNRGQGYTF
CDR3nt: TGCAGTACAAACAGGGGGCAAGGCTACACCTTC

d_gene: TRBD2
abundance: -
v_gene: TRBV10-3
j_gene: TRBJ2-1
CDR3aa: CAITQGTSGSLGDEQFF
CDR3nt: TGTGCCATCACCCAGGGGACTAGCGGGAGTTTGGGAGATGAGCAGTTCTTC

d_gene: -
abundance: -
v_gene: TRBV7-6
j_gene: TRBJ2-2
CDR3aa: CASSLGRAYTGELFF
CDR3nt: TGTGCCAGCAGCTTAGGCAGAGCCTACACCGGGGAGCTGTTTTTT

d_gene: TRBD2
abundance: once
v_gene: TRBV5-1
j_gene: TRBJ2-7
CDR3aa: CASSRSGRDYEQYF
CDR3nt: TGCGCCAGCAGCCGTAGCGGGAGAGACTACGAGCAGTACTTC

d_gene: -
abundance: -
v_gene: TRBV27
j_gene: TRBJ2-5
CDR3aa: CASIRMDSQETQYF
CDR3nt: TGTGCCAGCATTAGAATGGACTCCCAAGAGACCCAGTACTTC

d_gene: -
abundance: -
v_gene: TRBV5-6
j_gene: TRBJ1-3
CDR3aa: CASSSWRRTGNTIYF
CDR3nt: TGTGCCAGCAGCTCATGGCGGAGGACTGGAAACACCATATATTTT

d_gene: -
abundance: -
v_gene: TRBV27
j_gene: TRBJ2-5
CDR3aa: CASSFAQQETQYF
CDR3nt: TGTGCCAGCAGTTTTGCACAGCAAGAGACCCAGTACTTC

d_gene: -
abundance: -
v_gene: TRBV15
j_gene: TRBJ1-5
CDR3aa: CATSRAGTLGNQPQHF
CDR3nt: TGTGCCACCAGCAGGGCCGGGACACTCGGCAATCAGCCCCAGCATTTT

d_gene: -
abundance: -
v_gene: TRBV7-9
j_gene: TRBJ2-1
CDR3aa: CASSLAGTDEQFF
CDR3nt: TGTGCCAGCAGCTTAGCGGGGACGGATGAGCAGTTCTTC

d_gene: -
abundance: -
v_gene: TRBV7-9
j_gene: TRBJ2-1
CDR3aa: CASSFEAAEQFF
CDR3nt: TGTGCCAGCAGCTTTGAGGCGGCTGAGCAGTTCTTC

d_gene: TRBD1
abundance: -
v_gene: TRBV30
j_gene: TRBJ2-7
CDR3aa: CAWSGQGNEQYF
CDR3nt: TGTGCCTGGAGTGGACAGGGTAACGAGCAGTACTTC